Presented here are 16 T cell receptor beta chains from one specimen sequenced in a study of OX40 agonist ivuxolimab in advanced cancers. Sequencing was performed with immunoSEQ multiplex PCR; in TCRdb, only in-frame clones are kept and a portion is missing. The repertoire includes tens of thousands of clones, about 84% of them detected once, and roughly 4.6% sits in the top ten. The sample here was CD4+ or CD8+ T cells sorted from blood, taken in a trial of the OX40 agonist ivuxolimab. These receptors originate from an adult with an advanced solid tumor such as melanoma, head and neck, liver or kidney cancer.

The DNA of the CDR3 is TGTGCCAGCAGCCCCCACGGGGACAGGGTGGACGAGCAGTACTTC. It is translated as CASSPHGDRVDEQYF. The chain is built from TRBV7-3 and TRBJ2-7; 9 nucleotides line up with TRBD1. The CDR3 contains 15 residues. The germline V gene has CDR1 SGHTA and CDR2 FQGTGA. Losses at the gene ends were 5 bases for V and 5 bases for J; bases not matched to a gene: 10.

CDR3 in DNA: TGTGCCAGCAGCTTCCATCCCTCTGGAAACACCATATATTTT. It codes for CASSFHPSGNTIYF. The chain recombines TRBV7-3 with TRBJ1-3; D is undetermined. Looked up from germline, CDR1 is SGHTA and CDR2 is FQGTGA. The CDR3 runs 14 residues. V lost 3 bases and J 0 bases, leaving 6 bases between the germline ends.

The V call is TRBV7-3, the J call TRBJ2-2, with TRBD2 matching 10 bases. Per the germline V gene, CDR1 is SGHTA and CDR2 is FQGTGA. Unmatched junction bases numbered 10, after V lost 5 bases and J lost 7 bases. This CDR3 region has 16 residues. The CDR3 DNA reads as TGTGCCAGCAGCGTAGGAATAGCGGGAGGTCACGGGGAGCTGTTTTTT. Translating gives CASSVGIAGGHGELFF.

The J gene is TRBJ1-6, the V gene TRBV18; 10 bases line up with TRBD1. V lost 5 bases, J lost 6 bases, and 10 bases stayed unmatched. Germline CDR1 and CDR2: KGHSH and LQKENI. This CDR3 region has 17 residues. The CDR3 here is CASSSTGGGFRNSPLHF. CDR3 bases: TGTGCCAGCTCATCGACAGGGGGCGGTTTTCGTAATTCACCCCTCCACTTT.

This rearrangement joins TRBV6-5 to TRBJ2-7; the D is unclear. Trimming stripped 6 bases from V and 0 bases from J, with 9 bases between. Germline values: CDR1 MNHEY, CDR2 SVGAGI. The CDR3 runs 13 residues. CDR3: CASRLLSSYEQYF. The DNA of the CDR3 is TGTGCCAGCAGACTACTTAGCTCCTACGAGCAGTACTTC.

The rearrangement uses TRBV6-1 and TRBJ2-1, with 11 positions matching TRBD2. The CDR3 covers 17 residues. The V segment lost 0 bases and the J segment 4 bases; nucleotides outside the gene matches: 5. In germline, CDR1 is MNHNS, CDR2 SASEGT. In nucleotides, the CDR3 is TGTGCCAGCAGTGAAGCTGAGCTAGCGGGGGGTTACAATGAGCAGTTCTTC. This gives the protein CASSEAELAGGYNEQFF.

This sequence joins TRBV29-1 and TRBJ2-7, with 7 bases matching TRBD1. This CDR3 region has 13 residues. V shed 6 bases, J shed 1 base, and the junction held 6 bases outside the gene matches. Germline V lookup: CDR1 SQVTM, CDR2 ANQGSEA. This CDR3 is CSVVRDRSYEQYF. In DNA form, the CDR3 reads TGCAGCGTGGTCCGGGACAGATCCTACGAGCAGTACTTC.

J is TRBJ2-2 and V is TRBV2, with D perhaps matching TRBD2 (6 bases). V gave up 7 bases and J gave up 1 base, with 10 bases separating them. The germline V gene has CDR1 SNHLY and CDR2 FYNNEI. This CDR3 spans 14 amino acids. The CDR3 DNA reads TGTGCCAGCATGGTTAGCGGGAACACCGGGGAGCTGTTTTTT. Protein sequence: CASMVSGNTGELFF.

V is TRBV19 and J is TRBJ1-5, with TRBD1 identical over 7 bases. The germline gives CDR1 LNHDA, CDR2 SQIVND (reference sequence). The trim removed 3 bases at V and 3 bases at J, leaving 8 bases unmatched. The CDR3 consists of 16 residues. CDR3 amino acids: CASSISRQGPNQPQHF. As DNA, the CDR3 is TGTGCCAGTAGTATCTCGAGACAGGGCCCCAATCAGCCCCAGCATTTT. The full variable domain, with the rest looked up from reference TRBV19 and TRBJ1-5, is DGGITQSPKYLFRKEGQNVTLSCEQNLNHDAMYWYRQDPGQGLRLIYYSQIVNDFQKGDIAEGYSVSREKKESFPLTVTSAQKNPTAFYLCASSISRQGPNQPQHFGDGTRLSIL.

The CDR3 coding sequence is TGTGCCAGCAGCTTAGCGGCGGGAGGTGGATCCTACGAGCAGTACTTC. Its translation is CASSLAAGGGSYEQYF. This chain links TRBV11-2 with TRBJ2-7; TRBD2 aligns across 8 bases. This CDR3 comprises 16 residues. J lost 1 base, V lost 1 base, and 6 bases had no gene match. The V gene's germline CDR1 is SGHAT and CDR2 FQNNGV.

The genes are TRBV2 and TRBJ2-5; D uncertain. CDR3 length equals 11 residues. CDR1 and CDR2 (germline): SNHLY, FYNNEI. V was pared by 6 bases and J by 3 bases, with 5 bases between. CDR3 sequence reads: CASRPEETQYF. The CDR3, as DNA: TGTGCCAGCAGGCCAGAAGAGACCCAGTACTTC.

This chain uses TRBV4-1 with TRBJ2-5; TRBD2 matches at 8 bases. V was clipped by 4 bases and J by 0 bases; unmatched bases: 10. Germline V gene lookup returns CDR1 MGHRA and CDR2 YSYEKL. CDR3 length: 17 amino acids. CDR3 residues: CASSRGVASGYQETQYF. CDR3 nucleotides: TGCGCCAGCAGCCGCGGGGTGGCTAGCGGGTACCAAGAGACCCAGTACTTC.

This clone was seen more than once but under ten times. J is TRBJ1-2 and V is TRBV6-5; possibly TRBD1 for D (6 bases). With 0 bases removed from V and 5 bases from J, the gap between germline ends came to 13 bases. This CDR3 contains 15 residues. CDR1 and CDR2 (germline): MNHEY, SVGAGI. The CDR3 loop reads CASSYSTGGAYGYTF. CDR3 bases: TGTGCCAGCAGTTACTCGACCGGGGGGGCGTATGGCTACACCTTC.

The chain couples TRBV2 to TRBJ1-4; D might be TRBD1 (6 bases). With 7 bases removed from V and 3 bases from J, the gap between germline ends came to 12 bases. The length of the CDR3 is 14 residues. Per germline, CDR1 SNHLY and CDR2 FYNNEI. CDR3 coding DNA: TGTGCCAGCACCCAACAGGGATCTAATGAAAAACTGTTTTTT. Protein: CASTQQGSNEKLFF.

This clone came up once. This chain connects TRBV11-2 to TRBJ2-7, with D perhaps assigned TRBD1 or TRBD2 (5 bases each). V lost 5 bases to trimming and J lost 5 bases, with 19 bases between them. Germline CDR1 and CDR2: SGHAT and FQNNGV. This CDR3 region has 15 residues. DNA for the CDR3: TGTGCCAGCAGCCTTATCGGGACGCCTCGGGACGAGCAGTACTTC. Translated: CASSLIGTPRDEQYF.

Here the CDR3 reads CASSFSGASGANVLTF. In DNA, the CDR3 is TGTGCCAGCAGTTTTTCGGGGGCTTCTGGGGCCAACGTCCTGACTTTC. The chain couples TRBV27 to TRBJ2-6; D is possibly TRBD1 or TRBD2 (6 bases each). Germline V lookup: CDR1 MNHEY, CDR2 SMNVEV (reference sequence). The V and J ends lost 3 bases and 1 base respectively, with 10 bases between them. The CDR3 runs 16 residues.